This entry lists 30 T cell receptor beta chains sequenced from one sample in a study of CD8 T cells in Susac syndrome. RNA, at about 0.45 to 1 ug, was reverse transcribed with random hexamers. Each CDR3 protein gets one entry after TCRdb re-called the immunoSEQ multiplex PCR reads with MiXCR. The sample lists 110,000 or so distinct CDR3 sequences, around 94% seen once, with roughly 0.098% in the top ten. Sample: CD4+ T cells from PBMCs. The receptors come from a human donor in good health.

The chain recombines TRBV12-3 or TRBV12-4 with TRBJ2-1, with a possible D match to TRBD2 (6 bases). Deletions cut 6 bases from V and 2 bases from J, with 14 bases between. The CDR3 has 15 residues. CDR3 bases: TGTGCCAGCAGGCGGGACGTCCAAGCCTACAATGAGCAGTTCTTC. Protein sequence: CASRRDVQAYNEQFF.

The V gene is TRBV29-1, the J gene TRBJ2-7; TRBD2 matches at 7 bases. CDR1 and CDR2 (germline): SQVTM, ANQGSEA. This CDR3 comprises 14 residues. V shed 3 bases, J shed 5 bases, and the junction held 10 bases outside the gene matches. In DNA form, the CDR3 reads TGCAGCGTTGATACTGGGGGGGGTTCGGACGAGCAGTACTTC. It codes for CSVDTGGGSDEQYF.

The V and J genes are TRBV5-4 and TRBJ2-5; D is possibly TRBD1 (6 bases). Trimming removed 0 bases from V and 5 bases from J, with 14 bases in between. In germline, CDR1 is SGHNT, CDR2 YYREEE (reference sequence). This CDR3 region has 15 residues. The DNA of the CDR3 is TGTGCCAGCAGCTTGGGGGGGCTAGCTTCCGAGACCCAGTACTTC. As protein: CASSLGGLASETQYF.

The chain joins TRBV5-1 to TRBJ2-5; 7 nucleotides match TRBD1. Germline V gene data show CDR1 as SGHRS and CDR2 as YFSETQ. Unmatched junction bases numbered 4, after V lost 1 base and J lost 1 base. The CDR3 spans 15 residues. The DNA for the CDR3 is TGCGCCAGCAGCTTGACAGGGGTCGCCCAAGAGACCCAGTACTTC. Protein: CASSLTGVAQETQYF.

The CDR3 loop reads CASSRGTTLHF. DNA for the CDR3: TGTGCCAGCAGTCGGGGGACCACCCTCCACTTT. This chain joins TRBV27 and TRBJ1-6, with D perhaps TRBD1 (5 bases). The CDR3 runs 11 residues. Deletions cut 5 bases from V and 14 bases from J, with 10 bases between. The germline CDR1 and CDR2 sequences are MNHEY and SMNVEV (reference sequence).

V usage is TRBV10-3 and J usage is TRBJ2-3; TRBD2 matches 9 bases. Germline CDR1 is ENHRY and CDR2 is SYGVKD. V lost 11 bases to trimming and J lost 2 bases; unmatched junction nucleotides: 5. This CDR3 spans 13 amino acids. This chain's CDR3 is CAAGGPHTDTQYF. The CDR3 coding sequence is TGTGCCGCGGGAGGGCCCCACACAGATACGCAGTATTTT.

The V call is TRBV6-1, the J call TRBJ1-1; D possibly corresponds to TRBD1 (6 bases). CDR1 is MNHNS and CDR2 is SASEGT in the germline V gene. This CDR3 is built from 14 residues. V was shortened by 1 base and J by 0 bases, with 6 bases between the two germline ends. The CDR3 DNA is TGTGCCAGCAGTGAAGAGGGGGTGAACACTGAAGCTTTCTTT. This gives the protein CASSEEGVNTEAFF.

This rearrangement joins TRBV28 to TRBJ1-2; D not resolved. The germline gives CDR1 MDHEN, CDR2 SYDVKM. Trimming took 2 bases from V and 4 from J, leaving 11 bases between them. The CDR3 contains 14 residues. The CDR3 sequence is CASSLQTSAYGYTF. As DNA, the CDR3 is TGTGCCAGCAGTTTACAGACCTCGGCCTATGGCTACACCTTC.

The chain joins TRBV29-1 to TRBJ1-3; maybe TRBD1 (6 bases). The germline gives CDR1 SQVTM, CDR2 ANQGSEA. This CDR3 has 14 residues. V was trimmed by 5 bases and J by 2 bases, leaving 13 bases between them. CDR3 amino acids: CSVNFGTTGNTIYF. For the CDR3, the DNA is TGCAGCGTTAACTTCGGGACAACTGGAAACACCATATATTTT.

The V gene is TRBV6-2 or TRBV6-3, the J gene TRBJ2-7; no definite D call. CDR3 length: 11 amino acids. Trimming removed 7 bases from V and 4 bases from J, with 8 bases in between. Germline V gene data show CDR1 as MNHEY and CDR2 as SVGEGT. DNA for the CDR3: TGTGCCAGCACCAACGGGTACGAGCAGTACTTC. It translates to CASTNGYEQYF.

V gene TRBV6-5 combines with J gene TRBJ2-6, with a tentative D call TRBD1 (5 bases). The CDR3 has 14 amino acids. Germline V CDR1 and CDR2: MNHEY, SVGAGI. The V and J ends lost 6 bases and 0 bases respectively, with 6 bases between them. The DNA for the CDR3 is TGTGCCAGCAGACAGGCCTCTGGGGCCAACGTCCTGACTTTC. Amino acid sequence: CASRQASGANVLTF.

The chain has TRBV12-3 or TRBV12-4 and TRBJ2-2; 9 bases fit TRBD1. The CDR3 contains 15 residues. The V segment lost 3 bases and the J segment 3 bases; nucleotides outside the gene matches: 2. In nucleotides, the CDR3 is TGTGCCAGCAGTTTGGGACAGGGTGACACCGGGGAGCTGTTTTTT. Residues: CASSLGQGDTGELFF.

This sequence joins TRBV5-1 and TRBJ2-1; D unclear. V lost 0 bases and J 5 bases, leaving 9 bases between the germline ends. This CDR3 is built from 14 residues. Germline CDR1 SGHRS, CDR2 YFSETQ. The CDR3 DNA is TGCGCCAGCAGCTTGGGGGGATCCCACAATGAGCAGTTCTTC. Translating gives CASSLGGSHNEQFF. Complete variable domain (other parts from reference TRBV5-1 and TRBJ2-1): KAGVTQTPRYLIKTRGQQVTLSCSPISGHRSVSWYQQTPGQGLQFLFEYFSETQRNKGNFPGRFSGRQFSNSRSEMNVSTLELGDSALYLCASSLGGSHNEQFFGPGTRLTVL.

This sequence joins TRBV18 and TRBJ1-2; D may be TRBD1 (5 bases). The V gene's germline CDR1 is KGHSH and CDR2 LQKENI. This CDR3 contains 15 residues. The ends were cut back, 4 bases at V and 2 bases at J, with 14 bases in the middle. The CDR3 DNA sequence: TGTGCCAGCTCACTTCCGGACAACCGCAACTATGGCTACACCTTC. Its protein product is CASSLPDNRNYGYTF. Full variable domain (remainder filled in from reference TRBV18 and TRBJ1-2): NAGVMQNPRHLVRRRGQEARLRCSPMKGHSHVYWYRQLPEEGLKFMVYLQKENIIDESGMPKERFSAEFPKEGPSILRIQQVVRGDSAAYFCASSLPDNRNYGYTFGSGTRLTVV.

This chain uses TRBV6-6 with TRBJ2-1; D is ambiguous. This CDR3 comprises 14 residues. V gave up 0 bases and J gave up 0 bases, with 3 bases separating them. The germline CDR1 and CDR2 sequences are MNHNY and SVGAGI (reference sequence). The CDR3 nucleotides read TGTGCCAGCAGTTACTCGGACTCCTACAATGAGCAGTTCTTC. Its translation: CASSYSDSYNEQFF.

J is TRBJ2-7 and V is TRBV28; perhaps TRBD2 as D (6 bases). Between the trimmed V and J ends, which lost 6 bases and 4 bases, there was a span of 28 bases. In germline, CDR1 is MDHEN, CDR2 SYDVKM. The CDR3 is 18 residues long. CDR3 nucleotides: TGTGCCAGCAGCCACTTCAGGGAATTGCGGGAACCCGATTACGAGCAGTACTTC. Its protein is CASSHFRELREPDYEQYF.

A few counts support this clonotype. This sequence joins TRBV11-1 and TRBJ2-2; TRBD2 might be the D (5 bases). Per the germline V gene, CDR1 is SGHAT and CDR2 is FQDESV (reference sequence). This CDR3 spans 16 amino acids. V lost 5 bases and J 4 bases, leaving 17 bases between the germline ends. The CDR3 sequence is CASSPRWGAGTGELFF. The DNA for the CDR3 is TGTGCCAGCAGCCCCCGATGGGGAGCTGGCACCGGGGAGCTGTTTTTT.

The V and J genes are TRBV11-1 and TRBJ2-5, with 8 positions matching TRBD2. Germline lookup yields CDR1 SGHAT and CDR2 FQDESV (reference sequence). The V and J ends lost 6 bases and 1 base, in that order; junction bases with no gene match: 7. CDR3 length equals 15 residues. CDR3 residues: CASSSLLAGQETQYF. The CDR3 DNA is TGTGCCAGCAGTTCCTTGCTAGCGGGCCAAGAGACCCAGTACTTC.

The rearrangement uses TRBV7-9 and TRBJ2-5; 8 bases are a match to TRBD1. The CDR3 has 15 amino acids. J gave up 4 bases and V 5 bases, and 9 bases lay outside the gene matches. The germline V gene has CDR1 SEHNR and CDR2 FQNEAQ (reference sequence). The CDR3 loop reads CASSRDRGALETQYF. The DNA of the CDR3 is TGTGCCAGCAGCCGTGACAGGGGAGCTTTAGAGACCCAGTACTTC. Full variable domain (missing parts from reference TRBV7-9 and TRBJ2-5): DTGVSQNPRHKITKRGQNVTFRCDPISEHNRLYWYRQTLGQGPEFLTYFQNEAQLEKSRLLSDRFSAERPKGSFSTLEIQRTEQGDSAMYLCASSRDRGALETQYFGPGTRLLVL.

V is TRBV20-1 and J is TRBJ2-5; D gene ambiguous. The CDR3 sequence is 18 residues long. CDR1 is DFQATT, CDR2 SNEGSKA, per germline (reference sequence). V was trimmed by 2 bases and J by 5 bases, leaving 27 bases between them. The CDR3 nucleotides read TGCAGTGCTAGACCTAAGAAACGGGTCCTGACCATCGACGAGACCCAGTACTTC. This sequence encodes CSARPKKRVLTIDETQYF.

V gene TRBV12-3 or TRBV12-4 combines with J gene TRBJ2-3, with 8 nucleotides matching TRBD2. The CDR3 spans 15 residues. V was pared by 3 bases and J by 2 bases, with 4 bases of the junction left unmatched. The CDR3: CASSFRGLDTDTQYF. As DNA, the CDR3 is TGTGCCAGCAGTTTCAGGGGACTAGACACAGATACGCAGTATTTT.

This clonotype appeared once. The rearrangement uses TRBV30 and TRBJ1-2; possible D gene TRBD1, 6 bases. The V and J ends lost 3 bases and 4 bases respectively, with 12 bases between them. Germline CDR1 is GTSNPN and CDR2 is SVGIG (reference sequence). The length of the CDR3 is 13 residues. This chain's CDR3 is CAWSVQGFYGYTF. In DNA form, the CDR3 reads TGTGCCTGGAGCGTGCAGGGGTTCTATGGCTACACCTTC.

The chain joins TRBV15 to TRBJ2-5, with TRBD1 identical over 9 bases. Germline V gene lookup returns CDR1 LNHNV and CDR2 YYDKDF (reference sequence). The CDR3 runs 17 residues. The V gene end was trimmed by 3 bases and the J gene end by 1 base; junction bases not matched to a gene: 9. The CDR3 loop is CATSSGTGFGLQETQYF. CDR3 coding DNA: TGTGCCACCAGCAGCGGGACAGGGTTTGGCCTCCAAGAGACCCAGTACTTC.

The J gene is TRBJ2-2, the V gene TRBV7-9, with TRBD2 matching over 11 bases. Germline CDR1 reads SEHNR; CDR2 reads FQNEAQ (reference sequence). The V gene end was trimmed by 5 bases and the J gene end by 4 bases; junction bases not matched to a gene: 6. The CDR3 sequence is 16 residues long. The CDR3 reads CASSHSGRAVTGELFF. The DNA of the CDR3 is TGTGCCAGCAGCCATAGCGGGAGGGCCGTCACCGGGGAGCTGTTTTTT.

The J gene is TRBJ1-2, the V gene TRBV30; D not resolved. CDR1 and CDR2 (germline): GTSNPN, SVGIG (reference sequence). This CDR3 is built from 15 residues. Trimming cost V 3 bases and J 1 base, with 15 bases left between them. The CDR3 here is CAWRGWREGNYGYTF. The CDR3 region has the DNA TGTGCCTGGAGGGGTTGGCGGGAAGGTAACTATGGCTACACCTTC.

The chain employs TRBV6-5 and TRBJ1-1; possible D gene TRBD1, 5 bases. The CDR3 sequence is 15 residues long. Germline-derived CDR1 and CDR2 are MNHEY and SVGAGI. The V end was cut by 5 bases, the J end by 5 bases, with 18 bases between. CDR3: CASSRQGLYGTEAFF. The CDR3 DNA reads TGTGCCAGCAGTCGTCAGGGTTTATACGGAACTGAAGCTTTCTTT.

The CDR3 is CSANSDRGHNEQFF. The CDR3 DNA reads TGCAGTGCTAATTCGGACAGGGGCCACAATGAGCAGTTCTTC. The chain joins TRBV20-1 to TRBJ2-1; 9 bases match TRBD1. The CDR3 covers 14 residues. Germline CDR1 is DFQATT and CDR2 is SNEGSKA (reference sequence). With V trimmed by 4 bases and J by 5 bases, 6 bases remained unmatched.

This sequence joins TRBV28 and TRBJ2-5, with D tentatively TRBD1 (6 bases). The CDR3 consists of 11 residues. Trimming removed 10 bases from V and 3 bases from J, with 9 bases in between. The germline CDR1 and CDR2 sequences are MDHEN and SYDVKM. This chain's CDR3 is CATYREETQYF. The CDR3 DNA reads as TGTGCCACGTACAGGGAAGAGACCCAGTACTTC.

The chain links TRBV7-9 to TRBJ1-2; D remains unclear. Germline loops: CDR1 SEHNR, CDR2 FQNEAQ (reference sequence). The CDR3 has 13 amino acids. Trimming pared 1 base from V and 4 bases from J, leaving 7 bases between. Here the CDR3 DNA reads TGTGCCAGCAGCTTAGGCCTCAGCTATGGCTACACCTTC. Translation gives CASSLGLSYGYTF.

The chain uses TRBV12-3 or TRBV12-4 and TRBJ1-2, with TRBD1 matching over 8 bases. The CDR3 length is 15 residues. V dropped 0 bases and J dropped 6; count of bases not matched to a gene: 6. Here the CDR3 DNA reads TGTGCCAGCAGTTTAGCTATGGCAGGGGGCCATGGCTACACCTTC. It specifies CASSLAMAGGHGYTF.